These 32 T cell receptor beta chains originate from one sample sequenced in a study of blood T cell repertoires in COVID-19. This table comes from immunoSEQ multiplex PCR, and its TCRdb copy is limited to in-frame clones, with some not included. The sample shows over 90,000 clones, about 92% of them seen only once. The source material was peripheral blood. These receptors originate from a woman over 75 in a cohort sampled during active COVID-19.

The chain links TRBV28 to TRBJ2-7, with TRBD1 identical over 7 bases. Germline loops: CDR1 MDHEN, CDR2 SYDVKM. J gave up 1 base and V 5 bases, and 8 bases lay outside the gene matches. The length of the CDR3 is 15 residues. CDR3 DNA sequence: TGTGCCAGCAGTCAACCTGCGACAGGGTCCTACGAGCAGTACTTC. This translates into CASSQPATGSYEQYF.

This chain connects TRBV5-4 to TRBJ2-5; perhaps TRBD1 as D (6 bases). CDR1 and CDR2 (germline): SGHNT, YYREEE (reference sequence). The CDR3 is made up of 14 amino acids. Trimming removed 4 bases at V and 7 bases at J, with 17 bases between. The CDR3 DNA reads as TGTGCCAGCAGCGACGGGACATACTTAGGGACCCAGTACTTC. Amino acid sequence: CASSDGTYLGTQYF. The full variable domain, its missing parts supplied by reference TRBV5-4 and TRBJ2-5, is ETGVTQSPTHLIKTRGQQVTLRCSSQSGHNTVSWYQQALGQGPQFIFQYYREEENGRGNFPPRFSGLQFPNYSSELNVNALELDDSALYLCASSDGTYLGTQYFGPGTRLLVL.

This clone was picked up one time. This chain links TRBV6-5 with TRBJ2-7, with a possible D match to TRBD2 (5 bases). The CDR3 has 15 amino acids. Per germline, CDR1 MNHEY and CDR2 SVGAGI. Trimming cost V 2 bases and J 1 base, with 12 bases left between them. The CDR3 DNA reads TGTGCCAGCAGTTACGGAGCGGTTGGGTCCTACGAGCAGTACTTC. Residues: CASSYGAVGSYEQYF.

The gene calls are TRBV6-5 and TRBJ2-7; 13 nucleotides align to TRBD2. The CDR3 covers 14 residues. Trimming cost V 7 bases and J 9 bases; bases outside gene matches: 9. Germline CDR1 MNHEY, CDR2 SVGAGI. This chain's CDR3 is CASIRPGLAGLQYF. In nucleotides, the CDR3 is TGTGCCAGCATTAGACCGGGACTAGCGGGATTGCAGTACTTC.

The V call is TRBV19, the J call TRBJ1-1; possibly TRBD1 for D (5 bases). V was clipped by 10 bases and J by 1 base, with 13 bases between them. The CDR3 sequence is 13 residues long. CDR1 and CDR2 from the germline V gene are LNHDA and SQIVND (reference sequence). The CDR3 spells CATGGTGNTEAFF. In DNA, the CDR3 is TGTGCCACCGGGGGAACAGGGAACACTGAAGCTTTCTTT.

The chain uses TRBV5-3 and TRBJ2-1; D remains unclear. TRBV5-3 is an ORF; its function is uncertain. V was trimmed by 4 bases and J by 4 bases, leaving 12 bases between them. The CDR3 consists of 14 residues. The CDR3 sequence is CARSGPTDYNEQFF. The CDR3 region has the DNA TGTGCCAGAAGCGGCCCCACAGATTACAATGAGCAGTTCTTC.

The chain links TRBV28 to TRBJ1-5; unclear D gene. CDR3 length: 14 amino acids. V was cut by 3 bases and J by 3 bases, with 9 bases left in between. Germline V CDR1 and CDR2: MDHEN, SYDVKM. CDR3 nucleotide sequence: TGTGCCAGCAGTTTTCGGGTTCACAATCAGCCCCAGCATTTT. It codes for CASSFRVHNQPQHF.

This chain links TRBV24-1 with TRBJ2-1; D might be TRBD1 (5 bases). V gave up 4 bases and J gave up 6 bases, with 12 bases separating them. Germline-derived CDR1 and CDR2 are KGHDR and SFDVKD. This CDR3 has 14 residues. The CDR3 spells CATSDSRTPNEQFF. DNA for the CDR3: TGTGCCACCAGTGACAGCCGGACACCCAATGAGCAGTTCTTC.

This clone was counted a single time. This sequence joins TRBV12-3 or TRBV12-4 and TRBJ2-1; D remains ambiguous. Trimming removed 8 bases from V and 1 base from J, with 9 bases in between. The CDR3 length is 13 residues. The CDR3 DNA reads TGTGCCAGCCGAGCGTTTTCCTACAATGAGCAGTTCTTC. This translates into CASRAFSYNEQFF.

This clone was seen a few times. The chain uses TRBV7-2 and TRBJ2-4; D gene ambiguous. The CDR3 covers 16 residues. CDR1 SGHTA and CDR2 FQGNSA come from the germline V gene. The V end was cut by 1 base, the J end by 9 bases, with 19 bases between. CDR3 loop: CASSLVYSAVSSIQYF. Written as DNA, the CDR3 is TGTGCCAGCAGCTTAGTTTATTCCGCGGTTTCCAGCATTCAGTACTTC.

The gene calls are TRBV9 and TRBJ2-5; D gene unclear. V gave up 0 bases and J gave up 0 bases, with 6 bases separating them. There are 14 residues in the CDR3. The germline V gene encodes CDR1 SGDLS and CDR2 YYNGEE. The CDR3 loop reads CASSVGQNQETQYF. DNA for the CDR3: TGTGCCAGCAGCGTAGGACAAAACCAAGAGACCCAGTACTTC.

The rearrangement joins TRBV2 to TRBJ2-1, with D perhaps matching TRBD2 (5 bases). The CDR3 has 13 amino acids. Trimming left V 7 bases short and J 12 bases short, with 19 bases between. Germline CDR1 and CDR2: SNHLY and FYNNEI. CDR3: CASKEAQAFGQFF. In DNA, the CDR3 is TGTGCCAGCAAGGAGGCCCAGGCTTTTGGGCAGTTCTTC.

V is TRBV24-1 and J is TRBJ1-5, with 8 bases fitting TRBD1. The CDR3 is made up of 13 amino acids. V was clipped by 6 bases and J by 5 bases; unmatched bases: 2. The germline V gene has CDR1 KGHDR and CDR2 SFDVKD. CDR3 protein: CATSYRGDQPQHF. CDR3 sequence (DNA): TGTGCCACCAGTTACAGGGGGGATCAGCCCCAGCATTTT.

The V gene is TRBV24-1, the J gene TRBJ1-2, with TRBD1 matching 9 bases. This CDR3 spans 17 amino acids. V shed 4 bases and J 7 bases; nucleotides not matched to a gene: 15. The germline V gene encodes CDR1 KGHDR and CDR2 SFDVKD. The CDR3 reads CATSEPGQGFKMRGYTF. The CDR3 DNA sequence: TGTGCCACCAGTGAACCGGGACAGGGCTTTAAAATGCGTGGCTACACCTTC.

In regard to this clone: The sample contains more than one DNA sequence encoding this CDR3. The chain employs TRBV18 and TRBJ2-7; 10 nucleotides line up with TRBD2. The CDR3 is made up of 14 amino acids. V shed 3 bases and J 2 bases; nucleotides not matched to a gene: 1. Germline values: CDR1 KGHSH, CDR2 LQKENI. This CDR3 is CASSPGTSAYEQYF. For the CDR3, the DNA is TGTGCCAGCTCACCCGGGACTAGCGCCTACGAGCAGTACTTC.

This clone showed up just once. The genes are TRBV4-1 and TRBJ1-5; perhaps TRBD1 as D (6 bases). Germline loops: CDR1 MGHRA, CDR2 YSYEKL. V was clipped by 2 bases and J by 3 bases, with 17 bases between them. CDR3 length: 17 amino acids. Here the CDR3 DNA reads TGCGCCAGCAGCCAAACCATAATCAGGGGACCCAATCAGCCCCAGCATTTT. Its translation is CASSQTIIRGPNQPQHF.

The chain recombines TRBV2 with TRBJ2-1; TRBD1 might be the D (6 bases). CDR3 size: 14 residues. V gave up 4 bases and J gave up 7 bases, with 14 bases separating them. Germline assignment: CDR1 SNHLY and CDR2 FYNNEI. This CDR3 is CASSVRKGVNEQFF. CDR3 DNA sequence: TGTGCCAGCAGTGTACGGAAGGGGGTTAATGAGCAGTTCTTC.

The chain links TRBV3-1 (or the pseudogene TRBV3-2) to TRBJ2-2; a weak D match, TRBD2 (5 bases). CDR3 size: 15 residues. V lost 7 bases to trimming and J lost 5 bases, with 17 bases between them. Per the germline V gene, CDR1 is LGHDT and CDR2 is YNNKEL (reference sequence). DNA for the CDR3: TGTGCCAGCACTCGAGCGGTGGGGTGGACCGGGGAGCTGTTTTTT. Its protein is CASTRAVGWTGELFF.

The chain carries TRBV5-5 and TRBJ2-7; tentatively, D is TRBD1 (6 bases). This CDR3 comprises 15 residues. V lost 0 bases to trimming and J lost 3 bases, with 13 bases between them. Looked up from germline, CDR1 is SGHKS and CDR2 is YYEKEE (reference sequence). CDR3 sequence reads: CASSLEQGNIYEQYF. DNA for the CDR3: TGTGCCAGCAGCTTGGAGCAGGGGAATATCTACGAGCAGTACTTC.

V gene TRBV29-1 combines with J gene TRBJ2-1, with TRBD2 identical over 9 bases. The CDR3 length is 17 residues. Germline lookup yields CDR1 SQVTM and CDR2 ANQGSEA. V was clipped by 4 bases and J by 6 bases; unmatched bases: 16. The CDR3 sequence is CSVGGLARSSGGNEQFF. The CDR3 DNA sequence: TGCAGCGTTGGGGGACTAGCCCGCAGTTCGGGAGGCAATGAGCAGTTCTTC.

The V gene is TRBV9, the J gene TRBJ2-1; 8 nucleotides line up with TRBD2. The CDR3 consists of 16 residues. The germline V gene has CDR1 SGDLS and CDR2 YYNGEE. Unmatched junction bases numbered 10, after V lost 0 bases and J lost 8 bases. CDR3: CASSVGPSGSGDEQFF. The CDR3 DNA sequence: TGTGCCAGCAGCGTAGGTCCCAGCGGGAGTGGAGATGAGCAGTTCTTC. Drawing the rest from reference TRBV9 and TRBJ2-1, the complete variable domain is DSGVTQTPKHLITATGQRVTLRCSPRSGDLSVYWYQQSLDQGLQFLIQYYNGEERAKGNILERFSAQQFPDLHSELNLSSLELGDSALYFCASSVGPSGSGDEQFFGPGTRLTVL.

This chain connects TRBV9 to TRBJ2-6, with 10 bases lining up with TRBD1. CDR1 and CDR2 from the germline V gene are SGDLS and YYNGEE. The J segment lost 0 bases and the V segment lost 4 bases, leaving 7 bases of the junction unmatched. The CDR3 is 18 amino acids. The CDR3 protein is CASSPGTGAYSGANVLTF. For the CDR3, the DNA is TGTGCCAGCAGCCCTGGGACAGGGGCCTACTCTGGGGCCAACGTCCTGACTTTC.

The V and J genes are TRBV5-8 and TRBJ2-1; 9 nucleotides agree with TRBD2. The germline V gene has CDR1 SGHTS and CDR2 YDEGEE. After removal of 0 bases from V and 10 bases from J, the junction contained 11 bases not matched to a gene. The CDR3 has 16 amino acids. CDR3 in amino acids: CASSLGRTSAGGEQFF. Here the CDR3 DNA reads TGTGCCAGCAGCTTGGGAAGGACTAGCGCTGGCGGGGAGCAGTTCTTC.

The rearrangement joins TRBV5-6 to TRBJ1-2, with D tentatively TRBD1 (6 bases). Germline V lookup: CDR1 SGHDT, CDR2 YYEEEE. Trimming cost V 4 bases and J 4 bases, with 14 bases left between them. The length of the CDR3 is 14 residues. This CDR3 reads CASSTGTKAYGYTF. For the CDR3, the DNA is TGTGCCAGCAGCACAGGGACAAAGGCCTATGGCTACACCTTC.

V usage is TRBV6-5 and J usage is TRBJ1-1; D gene uncertain. Germline CDR1 is MNHEY and CDR2 is SVGAGI. V was shortened by 4 bases and J by 3 bases, with 6 bases between the two germline ends. The CDR3 has 12 residues. The CDR3 DNA is TGTGCCAGCAGTTTTTCTGACACTGAAGCTTTCTTT. It translates to CASSFSDTEAFF.

The J gene is TRBJ1-2, the V gene TRBV2, with a tentative D call TRBD1 (6 bases). Trimming left V 7 bases short and J 2 bases short, with 17 bases between. The germline CDR1 and CDR2 sequences are SNHLY and FYNNEI. The CDR3 is made up of 15 amino acids. DNA of the CDR3: TGTGCCAGCAACCCTCTCTTACAGGGCAACTATGGCTACACCTTC. Translated, it gives CASNPLLQGNYGYTF.

The chain links TRBV18 to TRBJ1-1; D possibly corresponds to TRBD1 (6 bases). Germline V lookup: CDR1 KGHSH, CDR2 LQKENI. Deletions cut 4 bases from V and 0 bases from J, with 9 bases between. The CDR3 has 14 amino acids. The CDR3 bases are TGTGCCAGCTCACGGGGACACTTGAACACTGAAGCTTTCTTT. Translated: CASSRGHLNTEAFF.

The rearrangement uses TRBV28 and TRBJ1-4; D unclear. The CDR3 runs 15 residues. CDR1 MDHEN and CDR2 SYDVKM come from the germline V gene. The V end was cut by 3 bases, the J end by 7 bases, with 15 bases between. CDR3 DNA: TGTGCCAGCAGTTTTTTGCCCCCCCCGGGTGAAAAACTGTTTTTT. It translates to CASSFLPPPGEKLFF.

This sequence joins TRBV3-1 (or the pseudogene TRBV3-2) and TRBJ2-5, with unresolved D. The germline gives CDR1 LGHDT, CDR2 YNNKEL (reference sequence). This CDR3 spans 11 amino acids. Trimming removed 3 bases at V and 5 bases at J, with 4 bases between. The CDR3: CASSHGETQYF. Here the CDR3 DNA reads TGTGCCAGCAGCCACGGGGAGACCCAGTACTTC.

Points on this clone: The junction shows a germline mismatch at one end, possibly a read error. V is TRBV24-1 and J is TRBJ2-7; no clear D. Germline V CDR1 and CDR2: KGHDR, SFDVKD. The CDR3 has 13 amino acids. CDR3 region: CATSDSHSDEQYF. The CDR3 DNA reads as TGTGCCACCAGTGACTCCCACTCCGACGAGCAGTACTTC.

The rearrangement links TRBV28 to TRBJ2-2; 7 nucleotides line up with TRBD1. The V gene's germline CDR1 is MDHEN and CDR2 SYDVKM. V lost 7 bases and J lost 8; bases outside the gene matches: 7. The CDR3 length is 13 residues. CDR3: CASTPDRRGELFF. The DNA of the CDR3 is TGTGCCAGCACCCCGGACAGGCGGGGGGAGCTGTTTTTT. The full variable domain, rest sourced from reference TRBV28 and TRBJ2-2, is DVKVTQSSRYLVKRTGEKVFLECVQDMDHENMFWYRQDPGLGLRLIYFSYDVKMKEKGDIPEGYSVSREKKERFSLILESASTNQTSMYLCASTPDRRGELFFGEGSRLTVL.

The V call is TRBV5-1, the J call TRBJ2-7; no definite D call. Deletions cut 7 bases from V and 4 bases from J, with 15 bases between. The germline CDR1 and CDR2 sequences are SGHRS and YFSETQ. The CDR3 extends over 13 amino acids. The CDR3, as DNA: TGCGCCAGCGGAGAACAAAACACTTACGAGCAGTACTTC. Its translation is CASGEQNTYEQYF.